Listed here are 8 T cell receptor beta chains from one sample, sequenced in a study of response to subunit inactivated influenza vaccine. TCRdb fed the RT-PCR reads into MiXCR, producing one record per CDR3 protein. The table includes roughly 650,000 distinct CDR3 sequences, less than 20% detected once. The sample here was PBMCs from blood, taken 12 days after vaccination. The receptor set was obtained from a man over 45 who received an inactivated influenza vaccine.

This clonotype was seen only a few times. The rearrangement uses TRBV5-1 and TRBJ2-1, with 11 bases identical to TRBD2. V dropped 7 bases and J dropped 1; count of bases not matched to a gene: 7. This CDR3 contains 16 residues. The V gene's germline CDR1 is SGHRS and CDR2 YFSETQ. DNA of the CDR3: TGCGCCAGCGGACCCTCTAGCGGGAGGTCCTACAATGAGCAGTTCTTC. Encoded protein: CASGPSSGRSYNEQFF.

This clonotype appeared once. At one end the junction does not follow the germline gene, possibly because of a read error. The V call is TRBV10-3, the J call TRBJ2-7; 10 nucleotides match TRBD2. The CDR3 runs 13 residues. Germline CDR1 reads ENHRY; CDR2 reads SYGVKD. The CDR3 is CAINEREGDEQYF. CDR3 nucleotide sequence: TGTGCCATCAATGAGCGGGAGGGCGACGAGCAGTACTTC.

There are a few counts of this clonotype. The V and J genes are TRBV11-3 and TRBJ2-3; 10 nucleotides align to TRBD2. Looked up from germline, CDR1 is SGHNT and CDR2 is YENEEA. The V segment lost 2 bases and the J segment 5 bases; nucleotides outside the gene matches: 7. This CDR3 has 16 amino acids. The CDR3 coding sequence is TGTGCCAGCAGCTTAAGGCGATCTAGCGGGAGAGATACGCAGTATTTT. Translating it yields CASSLRRSSGRDTQYF.

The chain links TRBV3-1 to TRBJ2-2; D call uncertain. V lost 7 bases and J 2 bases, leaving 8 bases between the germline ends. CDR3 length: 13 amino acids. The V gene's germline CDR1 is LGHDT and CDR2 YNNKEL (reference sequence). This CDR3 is CASNRQNTGELFF. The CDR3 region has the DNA TGTGCCAGCAACCGGCAAAACACCGGGGAGCTGTTTTTT.

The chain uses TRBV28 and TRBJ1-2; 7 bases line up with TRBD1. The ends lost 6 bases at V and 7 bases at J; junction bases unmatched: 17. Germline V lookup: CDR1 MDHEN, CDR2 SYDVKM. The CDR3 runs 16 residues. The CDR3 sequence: CASSRGRGGAHRGYTF. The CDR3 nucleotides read TGTGCCAGCAGCCGGGGCCGAGGGGGCGCACATCGTGGCTACACCTTC.

CDR3 in DNA: TGTGCCAGCAAGGGCCAAGTTTCGAATGAGCAGTTCTTC. Encoded protein: CASKGQVSNEQFF. V is TRBV6-1 and J is TRBJ2-1, with unresolved D. The germline V gene encodes CDR1 MNHNS and CDR2 SASEGT. Trimming pared 7 bases from V and 7 bases from J, leaving 14 bases between. CDR3 length: 13 residues.

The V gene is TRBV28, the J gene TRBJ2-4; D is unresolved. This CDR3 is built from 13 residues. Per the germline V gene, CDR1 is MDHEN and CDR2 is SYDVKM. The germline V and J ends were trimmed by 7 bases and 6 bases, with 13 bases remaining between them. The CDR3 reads CASTPGQRNIQYF. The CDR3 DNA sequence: TGTGCCAGCACTCCCGGCCAGAGAAACATTCAGTACTTC.

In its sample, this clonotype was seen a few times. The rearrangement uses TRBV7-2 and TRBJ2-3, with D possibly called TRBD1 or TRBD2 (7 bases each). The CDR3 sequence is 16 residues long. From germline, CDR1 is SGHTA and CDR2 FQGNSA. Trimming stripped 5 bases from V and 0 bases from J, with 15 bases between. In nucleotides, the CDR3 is TGTGCCAGCAGCCGACAGGGAGGGCTGAGCACAGATACGCAGTATTTT. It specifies CASSRQGGLSTDTQYF. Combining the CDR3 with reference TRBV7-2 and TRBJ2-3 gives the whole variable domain GAGVSQSPSNKVTEKGKDVELRCDPISGHTALYWYRQSLGQGLEFLIYFQGNSAPDKSGLPSDRFSAERTGGSVSTLTIQRTQQEDSAVYLCASSRQGGLSTDTQYFGPGTRLTVL.